This TCR beta chain was captured by sequencing in a study of CD8+ T cells in alopecia areata. Study information: At a dose of 5 to 10 mg twice daily, oral tofacitinib was given to treated patients.

The sequencing template was cDNA reverse transcribed from extracted RNA. The method was immunoSEQ multiplex PCR; TCRdb's version includes in-frame clones alone and lacks a portion of them. Counted here are under 250,000 clones, approximately 61% occurring once; the ten biggest clones make up roughly 0.47%. Alopecia areata patients provided lesional scalp punch biopsies and peripheral blood, both collected for the study. Cell sorting was applied to PBMCs, and CD4+ and CD8+ T cells were collected. This clonotype originated in a human donor with alopecia areata. Sequenced material: CD4+ T cells sorted from blood, taken at week 0.

CDR3 in DNA: TGCAGCGTTGAAGGCCCTATAAACTATGGCTACACCTTC. It yields the protein CSVEGPINYGYTF. V and J are TRBV29-1 and TRBJ1-2; unclear D gene. The CDR3 has 13 residues. Per the germline V gene, CDR1 is SQVTM and CDR2 is ANQGSEA. Trimming took 1 base from V and 2 from J, leaving 8 bases between them.